This paragraph reports one T cell receptor beta chain. This clone has more than one count but fewer than ten. The antigen this receptor binds is unknown. No quality values exist for individual bases; no much larger clone is one base distant. Libraries were made using the immunoSEQ multiplex PCR assay. For TCR sequencing, RNA was extracted from every sample and reverse transcribed into cDNA to serve as template. SuperScript III was used to make first-strand cDNA, primed with a 2:1 mix of oligo-dT and random hexamers. A synthetic immune receptor repertoire was used to assess amplification bias, and residual bias was removed computationally. In the original analysis: After raw reads were preprocessed to remove errors, the CDR3 was defined following IMGT conventions as running from the conserved cysteine to phenylalanine. To get clonality, Shannon entropy was normalized by log2 of the number of productive unique TCRs and the result was subtracted from 1. Scalp TCRbeta sequences were cross-referenced with sorted blood CD4 and CD8 repertoires so that the CD4 or CD8 identity of scalp clones could be inferred. Imported from immuneACCESS, the table was reduced by TCRdb to in-frame sequences with V and J called. These copies leave out some clones; in studies compared against another copy, an unresolved V gene accounts for under half, and the cause of the remainder is not known. V and J calls and clone size are as listed in that table; D and trimming were resolved from the DNA. This sample lists around 270,000 clones; 58% were detected once. Under 2% of the sample goes to the ten largest clones.

The junction shows trimming of 2 bases on V and 4 bases on J, plus 3 bases between the germline ends. CDR1 and CDR2, looked up from the germline V gene (reference sequence), are GTSNPN and SVGIG. Spanning cysteine to phenylalanine, the CDR3 consists of 11 amino acids. Only CDR3 DNA is held: 33 bases, read in frame from base 1. The time point tag for this specimen amounts to: 24 weeks on oral tofacitinib. In light of the paper, this sample's treatment or condition label describes: oral pan-JAK inhibitor, 5-10 mg twice daily. Peripheral blood and lesional scalp punch biopsies were obtained from patients with alopecia areata. After PBMCs were isolated by density centrifugation and stained for CD3, CD4 and CD8, a FACSAria was used to sort CD4+ and CD8+ T cells. These data come from a study of CD8+ T cells in alopecia areata (dated by TCRdb to about 2018). At the level of the whole study: Treated patients were enrolled in an open-label pilot trial of oral tofacitinib, 5 to 10 mg twice daily, for moderate-to-severe alopecia areata. The study used high-throughput TCRbeta sequencing to examine T cell clonal expansion in alopecia areata, in both the C3H/HeJ mouse model and human patients. RNA was extracted with the PAXgene miRNA kit for fixed scalp, the miRNeasy kit for PBMCs, and the RNeasy kit for mouse skin. Patients received tofacitinib for 6 to 18 months and were then followed off drug for 6 months to check for delayed response and recurrence. Scalp clonality was compared across normal scalp (n=4), patchy alopecia areata scalp (n=8), and alopecia totalis/universalis scalp (n=8). In humans, TCRbeta sequencing was performed on scalp tissue and on sorted CD4+ and CD8+ peripheral blood T cells from healthy controls and from patients with patchy or totalis/universalis alopecia areata. Tofacitinib-treated patients had biopsies at baseline and at 4 and 24 weeks of treatment, with a later scalp biopsy in several patients. In treated patients, disease severity was measured using the SALT score, which gives the percentage of scalp surface area affected. TCRbeta CDR3 regions were amplified by immunoSEQ multiplex PCR with 35 Vbeta forward and 13 Jbeta reverse primers.

General findings and caveats noted by the study authors: Scalp clonality and the number of expanded CD8+ clones among the top 100 scalp clones were significantly decreased by tofacitinib. During tofacitinib treatment, many expanded lesional clones stuck around in both scalp and blood, and this persistence may partly explain why relapse happens after treatment is stopped. Higher clonality and more expanded CD8+ clones were observed in lesional scalp than in normal scalp, particularly in alopecia totalis/universalis, a finding suggestive of antigenic drive. Because the treated cohort was small and included a single nonresponder, larger studies are needed to assess links between baseline CD8+ expansion and response. Unlike mouse skin, where gammadelta T cells dominate, normal human skin contains resident alphabeta T cells that get sequenced too, which complicates analysis of the scalp TCR repertoire. TCR sequences shared between patients were less clear than in mice, possibly partly because of HLA diversity in the patient population.

Sequenced material: CD4+ T cells sorted from blood, taken at week 24, from a patient treated with tofacitinib. This sequence was found in a human donor with alopecia areata. Recombination linked TRBV30 to TRBJ1-5, with no reliable assignment of the D segment. DNA sequence: TGTGCCTGGAGTAAGAATCAGCCCCAGCATTTT. Its protein reads: CAWSKNQPQHF.